This paragraph reports one T cell receptor (beta chain). Its antigen is as yet unknown. The germline gives CDR1 SQVTM, CDR2 ANQGSEA. CDR3 length: 13 amino acids. The germline V and J ends were trimmed by 1 base and 7 bases, with 13 bases remaining between them. The sample is drawn from a study of vaccination effects on CD4 cells after COVID-19. Method: immunoSEQ multiplex PCR; TCRdb's copy keeps in-frame clones and lacks some. The data contain about 29,000 clones, 74% of them seen just once; the ten biggest clones take up about a sixth. ViraFEST assay sequencing came after antigen-specific CD4+ T cells were expanded with viral peptide pools. Subsequent to a culture period of around 10 days, CD4+ T cells were isolated. The participants, recipients of two vaccine doses, got either BNT162b2 or mRNA-1273.

V and J are TRBV29-1 and TRBJ1-2; D might be TRBD1 (5 bases). Sequenced here: CD4+ T cells from PBMCs cultured with HCoV-OC43 spike peptides, sampled after COVID-19 vaccination. Subset denoted: HCoV-OC43 spike overlapping peptide pool stimulation. The sequence was collected from a human donor who received a COVID-19 vaccine. As DNA, the CDR3 is TGCAGCGTTGAAGGGTTGAGGGGCTTTGGCTACACCTTC. Residues: CSVEGLRGFGYTF. The variable domain in full, completed from reference TRBV29-1 and TRBJ1-2, reads SAVISQKPSRDICQRGTSLTIQCQVDSQVTMMFWYRQQPGQSLTLIATANQGSEATYESGFVIDKFPISRPNLTFSTLTVSNMSPEDSSIYLCSVEGLRGFGYTFGSGTRLTVV.